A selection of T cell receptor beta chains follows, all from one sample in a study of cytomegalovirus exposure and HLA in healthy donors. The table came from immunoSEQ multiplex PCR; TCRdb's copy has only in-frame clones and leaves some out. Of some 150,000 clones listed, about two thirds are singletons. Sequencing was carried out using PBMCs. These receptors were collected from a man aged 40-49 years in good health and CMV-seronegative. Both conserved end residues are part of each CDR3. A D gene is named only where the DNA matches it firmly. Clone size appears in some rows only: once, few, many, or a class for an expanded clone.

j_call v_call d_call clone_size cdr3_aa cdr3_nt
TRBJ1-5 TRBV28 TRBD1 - CASSSPGGWQPQHF TGTGCCAGCAGTTCTCCAGGGGGTTGGCAGCCCCAGCATTTT
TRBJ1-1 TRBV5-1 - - CASSLGGVNTEAFF TGCGCCAGCAGCTTGGGAGGAGTGAACACTGAAGCTTTCTTT
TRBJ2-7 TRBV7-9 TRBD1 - CASRPGTGGFYEQYF TGTGCCAGCAGACCCGGGACAGGGGGATTCTACGAGCAGTACTTC
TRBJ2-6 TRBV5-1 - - CASSLALGFGANVLTF TGCGCCAGCAGCTTGGCCCTGGGCTTTGGGGCCAACGTCCTGACTTTC
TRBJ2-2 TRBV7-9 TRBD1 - CASSSQGADTGELFF TGTGCCAGCAGCTCGCAGGGGGCTGACACCGGGGAGCTGTTTTTT
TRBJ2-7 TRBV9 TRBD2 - CASSGSGTSGSYEQYF TGTGCCAGCAGCGGTTCCGGGACTAGCGGCTCCTACGAGCAGTACTTC
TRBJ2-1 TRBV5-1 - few CASSPYERGHNEQFF TGCGCCAGCAGCCCGTATGAAAGGGGCCACAATGAGCAGTTCTTC
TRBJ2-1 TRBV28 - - CASSPGANNEQFF TGTGCCAGCAGTCCTGGGGCTAACAATGAGCAGTTCTTC
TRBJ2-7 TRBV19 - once CASSFTTGSYEQYF TGTGCCAGTAGTTTTACGACTGGCTCCTACGAGCAGTACTTC
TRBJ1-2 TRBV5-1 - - CASSPTVNDGYTF TGCGCCAGCAGCCCGACAGTGAACGATGGCTACACCTTC
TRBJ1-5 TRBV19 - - CASSTIGRGFYQPQHF TGTGCCAGTAGTACAATCGGCAGGGGTTTTTATCAGCCCCAGCATTTT
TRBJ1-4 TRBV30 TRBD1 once CAWSGAGGRATNEKLFF TGTGCCTGGAGTGGGGCAGGGGGCCGTGCAACTAATGAAAAACTGTTTTTT
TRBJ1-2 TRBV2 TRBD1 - CASSEVQGAGGYTF TGTGCCAGCAGTGAAGTGCAGGGGGCGGGTGGCTACACCTTC
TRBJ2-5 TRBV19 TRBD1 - CASSSTGTGGAETQYF TGTGCCAGTAGTTCGACCGGGACAGGGGGCGCGGAGACCCAGTACTTC
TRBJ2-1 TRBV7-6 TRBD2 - CASSPLAGPRDEQFF TGTGCCAGCAGTCCACTAGCGGGGCCGCGGGATGAGCAGTTCTTC
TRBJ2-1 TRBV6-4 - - CASSTTKTAEQFF TGTGCCAGCAGTACGACTAAGACGGCTGAGCAGTTCTTC
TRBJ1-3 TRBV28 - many CASSLAGLGNTIYF TGTGCCAGCAGTTTAGCGGGGCTTGGAAACACCATATATTTT
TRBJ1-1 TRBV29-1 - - CSATRGGATEAFF TGCAGCGCGACCCGCGGGGGCGCGACTGAAGCTTTCTTT
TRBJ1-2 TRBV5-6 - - CASSLGGVRYGYTF TGTGCCAGCAGCTTGGGGGGGGTCAGATACGGCTACACCTTC
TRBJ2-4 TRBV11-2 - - CASTGGGLPGEGIQYF TGTGCCAGCACGGGCGGGGGCCTCCCCGGGGAGGGCATTCAGTACTTC
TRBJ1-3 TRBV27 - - CANSRGGLGNTIYF TGTGCCAACTCGCGGGGCGGTCTGGGAAACACCATATATTTT
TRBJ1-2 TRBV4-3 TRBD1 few CASSHHGVDRVNGYTF TGCGCCAGCAGCCACCACGGAGTAGACAGGGTGAATGGCTACACCTTC
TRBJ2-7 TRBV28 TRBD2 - CASSNSGSFYEQYF TGTGCCAGCAGTAATAGCGGGAGCTTCTACGAGCAGTACTTC
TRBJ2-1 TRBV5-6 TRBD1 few CASSHTGGGNNEQFF TGTGCCAGCAGCCATACAGGGGGCGGTAACAATGAGCAGTTCTTC
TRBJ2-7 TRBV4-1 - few CASSPRTGLEQYF TGCGCCAGCAGCCCACGCACAGGGCTCGAGCAGTACTTC
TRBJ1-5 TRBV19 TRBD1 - CASSSWGQAELISNQPQHF TGTGCCAGTAGTAGCTGGGGACAGGCGGAGCTGATTAGCAATCAGCCCCAGCATTTT
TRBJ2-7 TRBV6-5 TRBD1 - CASRLTGGVNEQYF TGTGCCAGCAGGTTGACAGGGGGCGTAAACGAGCAGTACTTC
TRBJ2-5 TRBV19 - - CASSVTGTPQETQYF TGTGCCAGTAGTGTCACCGGGACTCCCCAAGAGACCCAGTACTTC
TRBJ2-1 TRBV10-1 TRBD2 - CASSGRTSGSYNEQFF TGCGCCAGCAGTGGACGGACTAGCGGGAGCTACAATGAGCAGTTCTTC
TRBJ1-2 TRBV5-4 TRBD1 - CASSLDRGDGYTF TGTGCCAGCAGCCTCGACAGGGGCGATGGCTACACCTTC
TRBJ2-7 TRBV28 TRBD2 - CASSFLGREGYEQYF TGTGCCAGCAGTTTTCTCGGGCGGGAGGGCTACGAGCAGTACTTC
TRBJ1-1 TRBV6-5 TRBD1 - CASSYIGTGGTEAFF TGTGCCAGCAGTTACATCGGGACAGGGGGCACTGAAGCTTTCTTT
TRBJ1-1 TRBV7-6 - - CASSLGEGRGTEAFF TGTGCCAGCAGCCTTGGGGAGGGTAGGGGGACTGAAGCTTTCTTT
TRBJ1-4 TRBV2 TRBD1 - CASVGTGNEKLFF TGTGCCAGCGTCGGGACAGGGAACGAAAAACTGTTTTTT
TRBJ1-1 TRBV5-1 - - CASSLEQGPFAEAFF TGCGCCAGCAGCTTGGAACAGGGCCCTTTCGCTGAAGCTTTCTTT
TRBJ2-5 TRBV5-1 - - CASSPNFPTSGRQETQYF TGCGCCAGCAGCCCGAACTTTCCGACTAGTGGGCGGCAAGAGACCCAGTACTTC
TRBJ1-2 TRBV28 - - CASSLPGGWGTQFGYTF TGTGCCAGCAGTCTCCCGGGGGGGTGGGGGACGCAGTTTGGCTACACCTTC
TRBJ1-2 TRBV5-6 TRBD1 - CASSSIDRGYGYTF TGTGCCAGCAGCTCCATCGACAGGGGCTATGGCTACACCTTC
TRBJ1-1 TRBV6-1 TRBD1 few CASSGEGQGNTEAFF TGTGCCAGCAGTGGAGAGGGACAGGGGAACACTGAAGCTTTCTTT
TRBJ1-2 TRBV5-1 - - CASSLVRDGGTF TGCGCCAGCAGCTTGGTAAGGGACGGGGGCACCTTC
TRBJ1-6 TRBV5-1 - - CASSLYEGYNSPLHF TGCGCCAGCAGCTTGTATGAGGGTTACAATTCACCCCTCCACTTT
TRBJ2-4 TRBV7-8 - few CASSLRPRGAAKNIQYF TGTGCCAGCAGCTTACGGCCCCGGGGGGCTGCCAAAAACATTCAGTACTTC
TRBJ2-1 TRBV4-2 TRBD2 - CASSQGEGLAGYNEQFF TGTGCCAGCAGCCAAGGGGAGGGACTAGCGGGATACAATGAGCAGTTCTTC
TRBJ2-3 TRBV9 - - CASSVEGGLQNTQYF TGTGCCAGCAGCGTGGAGGGGGGGCTTCAAAATACGCAGTATTTT
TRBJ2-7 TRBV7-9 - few CASQTGGRSYEQYF TGTGCCAGCCAAACCGGGGGGCGCTCCTACGAGCAGTACTTC
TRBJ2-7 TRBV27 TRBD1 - CASSLWTGFYEQYF TGTGCCAGCAGTTTATGGACAGGGTTTTACGAGCAGTACTTC
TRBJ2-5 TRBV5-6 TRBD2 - CASSFLTGGMETQYF TGTGCCAGCAGCTTCCTGACGGGGGGGATGGAGACCCAGTACTTC
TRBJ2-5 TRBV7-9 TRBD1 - CASSFTTGGGETQYF TGTGCCAGCAGCTTTACTACAGGGGGCGGTGAGACCCAGTACTTC
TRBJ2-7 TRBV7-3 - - CASSPGRGSYEQYF TGTGCCAGCAGCCCCGGGAGAGGATCCTACGAGCAGTACTTC
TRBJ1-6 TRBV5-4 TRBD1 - CASSPNPGQGDSPLHF TGTGCCAGCAGCCCCAACCCGGGACAGGGGGATTCACCCCTCCACTTT
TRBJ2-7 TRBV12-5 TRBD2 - CASGLVTGGSYEQYF TGTGCTAGTGGTTTGGTAACGGGAGGGAGCTACGAGCAGTACTTC
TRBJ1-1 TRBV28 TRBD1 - CASSSRDSRSAFF TGTGCCAGCAGTTCACGGGACAGCCGGTCTGCTTTCTTT
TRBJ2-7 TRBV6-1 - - CAGNNEQYF TGTGCCGGCAACAACGAGCAGTACTTC